This TCR beta chain was sequenced during a study of blood T cell repertoires in COVID-19. Study as a whole: From T cells, B-cell-depleted T cells, or PBMCs came the material, which was cDNA or gDNA.

Trimming shortened V by 0 bases and J by 4 bases, and 7 bases separated the two germline ends. Germline V lookup: CDR1 SGDLS, CDR2 YYNGEE. The CDR3 is made up of 14 amino acids. Enrollees, roughly 18 to 90 years old, lived in roughly 24 US areas. Clinical histories supplied by participants themselves formed the basis of cohort assignment. Methods used by the authors: Estimates of nucleated cell counts were drawn from the amplification of reference gene primers. Clones were sequenced by immunoSEQ multiplex PCR, and TCRdb holds only the in-frame ones, with some missing. The D gene and trimming were derived from the DNA, and the V and J assignments and clone size from that table. The data contain about 260,000 clones, 75% to 90% of them singletons.

The source material was PBMCs or T cells enriched from blood (not recorded which). The clonotype originates from a man between 45 and 60 years old who had been exposed to COVID-19. The chain combines TRBV9 with TRBJ1-4; D not resolved. The CDR3 protein is CASSVGQVNEKLFF. The CDR3 bases are TGTGCCAGCAGCGTAGGGCAGGTTAATGAAAAACTGTTTTTT.